The clone carrying this T cell receptor (beta chain) was seen many times. Its specificity is not known. The sample comes from a study of human T cells and chemical hapten exposure. Using its own MiXCR run on the RACE reads, TCRdb lists one record per CDR3 protein. This repertoire shows 200,000 to 300,000 distinct CDR3 sequences, 8.6% found once; its top ten account for under 2.5%. Study findings and constraints: Healthy people's immune response may differ from that of the donors, who had alopecia.

Germline lookup yields CDR1 SGHRS and CDR2 YFSETQ. This CDR3 comprises 15 residues. Trimming took off 4 bases at V and 0 bases at J, with 11 bases between the two ends. Time point in this sample: pre-sensitization, week 0. This sample's treatment: therapeutic diphenylcyclopropenone sensitization with weekly scalp DPC. Each patch-test visit's blood sample preceded patch application. The sequence derives from a woman in her thirties or forties with alopecia areata. Some clones in this sample may be carry-over from other donors' samples. Source: whole blood, taken in connection with sensitization to the hapten diphenylcyclopropenone (DPC). This chain joins TRBV5-1 and TRBJ1-3; a possible D gene is TRBD1 (5 bases). For the CDR3, the DNA is TGCGCCAGCAGCCTGGGGCGGATCTCTGGAAACACCATATATTTT. Protein: CASSLGRISGNTIYF. Full variable domain (outside the CDR3, taken from reference TRBV5-1 and TRBJ1-3): KAGVTQTPRYLIKTRGQQVTLSCSPISGHRSVSWYQQTPGQGLQFLFEYFSETQRNKGNFPGRFSGRQFSNSRSEMNVSTLELGDSALYLCASSLGRISGNTIYFGEGSWLTVV.